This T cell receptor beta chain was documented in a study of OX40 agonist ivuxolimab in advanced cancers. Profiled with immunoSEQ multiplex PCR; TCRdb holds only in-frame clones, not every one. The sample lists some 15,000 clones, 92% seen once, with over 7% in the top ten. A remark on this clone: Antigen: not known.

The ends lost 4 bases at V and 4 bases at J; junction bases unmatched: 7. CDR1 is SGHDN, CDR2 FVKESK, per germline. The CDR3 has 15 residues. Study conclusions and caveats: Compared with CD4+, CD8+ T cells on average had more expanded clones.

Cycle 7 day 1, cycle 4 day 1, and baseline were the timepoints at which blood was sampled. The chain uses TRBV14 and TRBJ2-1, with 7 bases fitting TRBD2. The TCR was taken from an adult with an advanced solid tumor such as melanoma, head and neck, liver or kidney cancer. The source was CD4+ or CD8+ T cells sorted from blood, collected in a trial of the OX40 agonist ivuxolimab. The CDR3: CASSPFSGGYNEQFF. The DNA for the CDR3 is TGTGCCAGCAGCCCATTTTCGGGGGGATACAATGAGCAGTTCTTC.